This T cell receptor beta chain was obtained from a study of radiotherapy plus CTLA-4 blockade in lung cancer. Trimming removed 5 bases from V and 6 bases from J, with 17 bases in between. The CDR3 length is 15 residues. Germline-derived CDR1 and CDR2 are SGHAT and FQDESV (reference sequence). Produced via immunoSEQ multiplex PCR; TCRdb's table is partial and in-frame only. The sample lists 85,000 to 100,000 clones, around 90% occurring once. Concerning this clone itself: Its specificity is unknown.

General study points: Radiotherapy plus ipilimumab was followed by expansion in blood of tumor-derived TCR clones. Reports state that early shifts in blood T cell clones, with interferon-beta, best predicted response.

This rearrangement joins TRBV11-1 to TRBJ2-1; a weak D match, TRBD1 (5 bases). Sample: peripheral blood, taken from a patient treated with radiotherapy plus ipilimumab. The TCR comes from a human donor with non-small cell lung cancer that progressed on radiotherapy plus ipilimumab. The CDR3 region is CASSEWGNSGNEQFF. The CDR3 bases are TGTGCCAGCAGCGAATGGGGCAATTCGGGCAATGAGCAGTTCTTC.